These T cell receptor beta chains were read from a single sample in a study of blood T cell repertoires in COVID-19. TCRdb's table, derived via immunoSEQ multiplex PCR, lists solely in-frame clones and lacks some. The data hold fewer than 250,000 clones, with about nine tenths observed a single time. Sequencing input: peripheral blood. These receptors all come from a man between 35 and 55 years old with acute or convalescent COVID-19. Both conserved end residues are part of each CDR3. D genes are given only for firm matches. For some rows the clone size is stated as once, few or many, or as a class when expanded; others skip it.

>17|TRBV11-2|-|TRBJ2-6|-
TGTGCCAGCAGCTTAGATGTTAGGGGCTCTGGGGCCAACGTCCTGACTTTC
CASSLDVRGSGANVLTF
>13|TRBV6-5|-|TRBJ2-1|-
TGTGCCAGCAGTTACTTAGACAGGAATGAGCAGTTCTTC
CASSYLDRNEQFF
>13|TRBV18|-|TRBJ2-7|-
TGTGCCAGCTCACCCATCGGGTACTACGAGCAGTACTTC
CASSPIGYYEQYF
>11|TRBV12-3/TRBV12-4|-|TRBJ2-7|-
TGTGCCAGCAGTACAAATTACGAGCAGTACTTC
CASSTNYEQYF
>14|TRBV2|-|TRBJ2-2|-
TGTGCCAGCAGTGAACGGGGTGGCACCGGGGAGCTGTTTTTT
CASSERGGTGELFF
>11|TRBV3-1/TRBV3-2|-|TRBJ1-1|-
TGTGCCAGCAGCCAAGGTATAGAAGCTTTCTTT
CASSQGIEAFF
>11|TRBV20-1|-|TRBJ2-7|TRBD2
TGCAGTGCTAGATCGGGGGGCGAGCAGTACTTC
CSARSGGEQYF
>15|TRBV6-6|-|TRBJ2-7|-
TGTGCCAGCAGGGAACTTACGGGGAGGCTCGACGAGCAGTACTTC
CASRELTGRLDEQYF
>17|TRBV18|-|TRBJ2-3|TRBD2
TGTGCCAGCTCCCAATTGACTAGCGGGAGTAATGCAGATACGCAGTATTTT
CASSQLTSGSNADTQYF
>11|TRBV5-8|-|TRBJ2-7|-
TGTGCCAGCAGCCTAAGACAGGAGCAGTACTTC
CASSLRQEQYF
>18|TRBV28|-|TRBJ1-5|TRBD1
TGTGCCAGCAGTTTCCTTGGGACAGGGGTGGGAGGCAATCAGCCCCAGCATTTT
CASSFLGTGVGGNQPQHF
>12|TRBV4-3|once|TRBJ2-1|TRBD2
TGCGCCAGCAGCCCCGCGGGGGGTGAGCAGTTCTTC
CASSPAGGEQFF
>14|TRBV19|-|TRBJ2-2|-
TGTGCCAGTAGTATGGAAGGGAGGACCGGGGAGCTGTTTTTT
CASSMEGRTGELFF
>12|TRBV28|-|TRBJ2-7|-
TGTGCCAGCAGTCCCTACAGAGACGAGCAGTACTTC
CASSPYRDEQYF
>15|TRBV6-5|-|TRBJ1-1|-
TGTGCCACCCGTATGGGGGCCAGCTCGAACACTGAAGCTTTCTTT
CATRMGASSNTEAFF
>16|TRBV7-2|-|TRBJ2-7|TRBD2
TGTGCCAGCAGCCCCCTTAGCGGGAGTGCCTCCTACGAGCAGTACTTC
CASSPLSGSASYEQYF
>14|TRBV28|-|TRBJ1-2|TRBD1
TGTGCCAGCAGCTCGGGACAGGGGGCGAGAGGCTACACCTTC
CASSSGQGARGYTF
>15|TRBV5-8|-|TRBJ2-3|TRBD1
TGTGCCAGCACGGATTACAGGGGGCCTACAGATACGCAGTATTTT
CASTDYRGPTDTQYF
>14|TRBV7-9|-|TRBJ1-4|-
TGTGCCAGCAGCTTCTGGCAGGGTAATGAAAAACTGTTTTTT
CASSFWQGNEKLFF
>14|TRBV5-1|-|TRBJ2-5|-
TGCGCCAGCAGCTTACCAGGGATAGGAGAGACCCAGTACTTC
CASSLPGIGETQYF
>14|TRBV11-2|-|TRBJ2-7|-
TGTGCCAGCAGCTTAGCAGGAATGTCTGGCGAGCAGTACTTC
CASSLAGMSGEQYF
>14|TRBV5-1|-|TRBJ1-5|TRBD1
TGCGCCAGCAGCTTGGAAGCAGGGGGTAGGCCCCAGCATTTT
CASSLEAGGRPQHF
>12|TRBV6-6|once|TRBJ2-2|-
TGTGCCAGCAGTCCTGCGGGGGGGGAGCTGTTTTTT
CASSPAGGELFF
>16|TRBV3-1/TRBV3-2|-|TRBJ2-7|TRBD2
TGTGCCAGCAGTTTCGGGATAGCGGGAGGGCCTGGGGAGCAGTACTTC
CASSFGIAGGPGEQYF
>15|TRBV13|-|TRBJ1-3|-
TGTGCCAGCAGCTTAGCGGGTAACGCTGGAAACACCATATATTTT
CASSLAGNAGNTIYF
>15|TRBV28|-|TRBJ2-6|-
TGTGCCAGTAGGGGTATTGGGTCTGGGGCCAACGTCCTGACTTTC
CASRGIGSGANVLTF
>16|TRBV3-1/TRBV3-2|-|TRBJ1-4|TRBD1
TGTGCCAGCAGCCAGAACCCGGGACAGGGTGGTGAAAAACTGTTTTTT
CASSQNPGQGGEKLFF
>17|TRBV3-1/TRBV3-2|-|TRBJ2-2|TRBD2
TGTGCCAGCAGCCCGCCCTTCGGGACTAGTCACACCGGGGAGCTGTTTTTT
CASSPPFGTSHTGELFF
>18|TRBV11-2|-|TRBJ2-6|TRBD2
TGTGCCAGCAGCCCCCTAGCGGGACTACACTCTGGGGCCAACGTCCTGACTTTC
CASSPLAGLHSGANVLTF
>15|TRBV4-1|-|TRBJ1-3|TRBD1
TGCGCCAGCAGCCATCACGGACAGGGGACAAACACCATATATTTT
CASSHHGQGTNTIYF
>15|TRBV24-1|-|TRBJ1-5|TRBD1
TGTGCCACCAGTGATCCCCGGACAGGGGAAAAGCCCCAGCATTTT
CATSDPRTGEKPQHF
>15|TRBV7-9|-|TRBJ1-3|TRBD1
TGTGCCAGCAGCCCCAGAGGGGGCCCAGGAAACACCATATATTTT
CASSPRGGPGNTIYF
>17|TRBV19|-|TRBJ1-5|TRBD1
TGTGCCAGTAGGGAGAGACAGGGGGGAAGAGGGAATCAGCCCCAGCATTTT
CASRERQGGRGNQPQHF
>14|TRBV3-1/TRBV3-2|-|TRBJ2-3|TRBD2
TGTGCCAGCAGCCCCGGACTAGCAGTTGATACGCAGTATTTT
CASSPGLAVDTQYF
>14|TRBV15|-|TRBJ1-5|TRBD1
TGTGCCACGGGGACAGACTATAGCAATCAGCCCCAGCATTTT
CATGTDYSNQPQHF
>17|TRBV11-2|-|TRBJ2-3|TRBD2
TGTGCCAGCAGCTCCTCTAGCGGGGGGTTCCCCACAGATACGCAGTATTTT
CASSSSSGGFPTDTQYF
>15|TRBV18|-|TRBJ1-5|-
TGTGCCAGCTCACCAAGACCCCGAGGGAGTCAGCCCCAGCATTTT
CASSPRPRGSQPQHF
>14|TRBV4-1|-|TRBJ1-6|-
TGCGCCAGCAGCCATAGAGATCGGGGTTCACCCCTCCACTTT
CASSHRDRGSPLHF
>14|TRBV10-3|-|TRBJ1-5|TRBD1
TGTGCCATCAGTGACACAGGGGGTCACCAGCCCCAGCATTTT
CAISDTGGHQPQHF
>13|TRBV29-1|-|TRBJ2-5|-
TGCAGCGTGCGACAGGCTATCCAAGAGACCCAGTACTTC
CSVRQAIQETQYF
>13|TRBV7-2|-|TRBJ2-7|-
TGTGCCAGCAGCTTACAGGATTCCTACGAGCAGTACTTC
CASSLQDSYEQYF
>12|TRBV10-3|-|TRBJ2-5|TRBD1
TGTGCCATCAGCCCAGGGGGAGAGACCCAGTACTTC
CAISPGGETQYF
>14|TRBV2|-|TRBJ1-5|TRBD1
TGTGCCAGCAGGGGCGGGACAGTCAATCAGCCCCAGCATTTT
CASRGGTVNQPQHF
>18|TRBV11-2|-|TRBJ2-3|TRBD2
TGTGCCAGCAGCTTCTCGGGACTAGCGGGCCCCCGAAGAGATACGCAGTATTTT
CASSFSGLAGPRRDTQYF
>14|TRBV28|-|TRBJ2-3|-
TGTGCCAGCAGTCCTTTGGGGGCACAAGATACGCAGTATTTT
CASSPLGAQDTQYF
>14|TRBV29-1|-|TRBJ1-3|-
TGCAGCGTGAGGCAGCCAAACTCTGGAAACACCATATATTTT
CSVRQPNSGNTIYF
>15|TRBV4-1|-|TRBJ2-1|-
TGCGCCAGCAGCCCCCTGGGGGGGGCTGGTAATGAGCAGTTCTTC
CASSPLGGAGNEQFF
>13|TRBV3-1/TRBV3-2|-|TRBJ1-6|-
TGTGCCAGCAGCCACCCGGACTCCTCGCCCCTCCACTTT
CASSHPDSSPLHF
>13|TRBV30|-|TRBJ2-1|-
TGTGCCTGGTCCAGGGACTCCGGGGATGAGCAGTTCTTC
CAWSRDSGDEQFF
>13|TRBV24-1|-|TRBJ1-4|TRBD1
TGTGCCACAAAAACAGGGGATAGTGAAAAACTGTTTTTT
CATKTGDSEKLFF
>14|TRBV6-5|-|TRBJ2-7|-
TGTGCCAGCAGTTTGATGACAGGCCCCTACGAGCAGTACTTC
CASSLMTGPYEQYF
>12|TRBV24-1|-|TRBJ2-2|TRBD2
TGTGCCACCGGGACTAGCACCGGGGAGCTGTTTTTT
CATGTSTGELFF
>15|TRBV18|-|TRBJ1-3|TRBD1
TGTGCCAGCTCACCCTTCGGACAGGAGGGAAACACCATATATTTT
CASSPFGQEGNTIYF
>13|TRBV5-1|once|TRBJ1-4|-
TGCGCCAGCGGGGAACAGGACGACGAAAAACTGTTTTTT
CASGEQDDEKLFF
>13|TRBV7-6|-|TRBJ1-5|-
TGTGCCAGCAGCTCCTACGATAATCAGCCCCAGCATTTT
CASSSYDNQPQHF
>15|TRBV7-3|-|TRBJ2-5|TRBD1
TGTGCCAGCAGGTCCACCGGGACAGGGGTAGAGACCCAGTACTTC
CASRSTGTGVETQYF
>14|TRBV19|-|TRBJ1-5|-
TGTGCCAGTAGCATTGGCTTTAGCAATCAGCCCCAGCATTTT
CASSIGFSNQPQHF